This passage covers 13 T cell receptor beta chains from one sample sequenced in a study of blood T cell repertoires in COVID-19. The data were produced by immunoSEQ multiplex PCR, yet TCRdb's version contains in-frame clones alone and is incomplete. The sample holds around 180,000 clones, approximately 86% seen once. Sample: peripheral blood. Receptor source: an elderly man with COVID-19, enrolled during active disease.

The CDR3 region has the DNA TGTGCCAGCAGCGTAGAAGCGGCAGGGGACGAGCAGTACTTC. It yields the protein CASSVEAAGDEQYF. This chain uses TRBV9 with TRBJ2-7; maybe TRBD1 (6 bases). The V gene lost 0 bases and the J gene lost 5 bases, with 12 bases spanning the gap. Per the germline V gene, CDR1 is SGDLS and CDR2 is YYNGEE. The CDR3 has 14 residues. Filled out from reference TRBV9 and TRBJ2-7, the complete variable domain reads DSGVTQTPKHLITATGQRVTLRCSPRSGDLSVYWYQQSLDQGLQFLIQYYNGEERAKGNILERFSAQQFPDLHSELNLSSLELGDSALYFCASSVEAAGDEQYFGPGTRLTVT.

V gene TRBV6-2 or TRBV6-3 combines with J gene TRBJ2-1, with TRBD2 matching over 10 bases. Germline CDR1 is MNHEY and CDR2 is SVGEGT. With 2 bases clipped from V and 7 bases from J, the junction kept 8 bases outside the gene matches. This CDR3 is 16 amino acids long. This chain's CDR3 is CASSYPLAGWTNEQFF. The CDR3 coding sequence is TGTGCCAGCAGTTACCCACTAGCGGGGTGGACTAATGAGCAGTTCTTC.

The chain uses TRBV19 and TRBJ1-4; 7 bases are shared with TRBD1. The CDR3 length is 14 residues. The trim removed 6 bases at V and 4 bases at J, leaving 5 bases unmatched. The germline gives CDR1 LNHDA, CDR2 SQIVND (reference sequence). In nucleotides, the CDR3 is TGTGCCAGTAGGACCTACAGGGGTAATGAAAAACTGTTTTTT. Its translation: CASRTYRGNEKLFF.

The CDR3 loop is CASSPPMGTVYGYTF. In nucleotides, the CDR3 is TGTGCCAGCTCACCACCTATGGGGACAGTCTATGGCTACACCTTC. The genes are TRBV18 and TRBJ1-2; 7 bases match TRBD1. This CDR3 has 15 residues. V dropped 0 bases and J dropped 4; count of bases not matched to a gene: 5. Germline CDR1 reads KGHSH; CDR2 reads LQKENI.

The J gene is TRBJ1-6, the V gene TRBV2; unclear D gene. Germline CDR1 and CDR2: SNHLY and FYNNEI. CDR3 length: 14 residues. V was clipped by 5 bases and J by 5 bases, with 10 bases between them. The CDR3 loop reads CASSTQRDNSPLHF. Here the CDR3 DNA reads TGTGCCAGCAGTACTCAACGGGATAATTCACCCCTCCACTTT.

J is TRBJ1-5 and V is TRBV6-5, with a possible D match to TRBD1 (6 bases). CDR1 and CDR2 from the germline V gene are MNHEY and SVGAGI. CDR3 size: 13 residues. V dropped 7 bases and J dropped 7 bases, with 14 bases sitting between them. As DNA, the CDR3 is TGTGCCAGCACTGGGGGGGCGGAACAGCCCCAGCATTTT. The encoded protein is CASTGGAEQPQHF.

This chain connects TRBV7-2 to TRBJ2-7, with a weak D call TRBD1 (5 bases). The CDR3 covers 13 residues. The germline gives CDR1 SGHTA, CDR2 FQGNSA. V dropped 6 bases and J dropped 5 bases, with 14 bases sitting between them. Here the CDR3 DNA reads TGTGCCAGCAGGGGGCCGGGTCGAAACGAGCAGTACTTC. This translates into CASRGPGRNEQYF.

The rearrangement uses TRBV5-1 and TRBJ1-1; D might be TRBD1 (6 bases). The germline V and J ends were trimmed by 0 bases and 5 bases, with 14 bases remaining between them. The length of the CDR3 is 15 residues. Germline V gives CDR1 SGHRS, CDR2 YFSETQ. The CDR3 sequence: CASSLGQALRTEAFF. DNA for the CDR3: TGCGCCAGCAGCTTGGGACAGGCCCTGAGGACTGAAGCTTTCTTT. The full variable domain, completed using reference TRBV5-1 and TRBJ1-1, is KAGVTQTPRYLIKTRGQQVTLSCSPISGHRSVSWYQQTPGQGLQFLFEYFSETQRNKGNFPGRFSGRQFSNSRSEMNVSTLELGDSALYLCASSLGQALRTEAFFGQGTRLTVV.

This sequence joins TRBV2 and TRBJ1-2; 10 bases line up with TRBD1. Germline V gives CDR1 SNHLY, CDR2 FYNNEI. This CDR3 comprises 15 residues. The V and J ends lost 7 bases and 6 bases, in that order; junction bases with no gene match: 11. This CDR3 is CASTIRDRGLHGYTF. Here the CDR3 DNA reads TGTGCCAGCACCATCCGGGACAGGGGATTACATGGCTACACCTTC. The whole variable domain, filled in from reference TRBV2 and TRBJ1-2, reads EPEVTQTPSHQVTQMGQEVILRCVPISNHLYFYWYRQILGQKVEFLVSFYNNEISEKSEIFDDQFSVERPDGSNFTLKIRSTKLEDSAMYFCASTIRDRGLHGYTFGSGTRLTVV.

The chain carries TRBV11-3 and TRBJ2-2; maybe TRBD1 (6 bases). This CDR3 region has 15 residues. CDR1 and CDR2 from the germline V gene are SGHNT and YENEEA. V shed 5 bases and J shed 4 bases, with 14 bases lying between them. CDR3 region: CASSPGADLTGELFF. DNA of the CDR3: TGTGCCAGCAGCCCAGGGGCGGACCTCACCGGGGAGCTGTTTTTT.

The genes are TRBV3-1 (or the pseudogene TRBV3-2) and TRBJ1-1; TRBD1 agrees at 11 bases. With V trimmed by 4 bases and J by 7 bases, 8 bases remained unmatched. CDR3 length equals 15 residues. Germline V lookup: CDR1 LGHDT, CDR2 YNNKEL (reference sequence). In DNA, the CDR3 is TGTGCCAGCAGCCTCTCCGGGACAGGGGGGGGTGAAGCTTTCTTT. It yields the protein CASSLSGTGGGEAFF.

The rearrangement joins TRBV2 to TRBJ1-1; D may be TRBD1 (5 bases). This CDR3 has 12 amino acids. The V gene lost 6 bases and the J gene lost 5 bases, with 10 bases spanning the gap. CDR1 is SNHLY, CDR2 FYNNEI, per germline. This chain's CDR3 is CASRLGGTEAFF. The DNA for the CDR3 is TGTGCCAGCAGGTTGGGGGGGACTGAAGCTTTCTTT.

CDR3 amino acids: CASSLGLYGTLEGYTF. CDR3 nucleotide sequence: TGTGCCAGCAGCTTAGGACTATACGGGACTCTCGAGGGCTACACCTTC. The chain links TRBV11-2 to TRBJ1-2, with D tentatively TRBD1 (5 bases). This CDR3 is built from 16 residues. V was pared by 1 base and J by 8 bases, with 20 bases between. Germline V lookup: CDR1 SGHAT, CDR2 FQNNGV.